This TCR beta chain was sequenced during a study of response to subunit inactivated influenza vaccine. V was cut by 1 base and J by 3 bases, with 6 bases left in between. There are 13 residues in the CDR3. Germline CDR1 is KGHSH and CDR2 is LQKENI. This clonotype was counted only a few times. Its matching antigen is unknown. A single record per CDR3 protein comes from TCRdb applying MiXCR to the RT-PCR reads. The data contain 400,000 to 650,000 distinct CDR3 sequences, more than 7% of them singletons. General observations from the study: Only a handful of new T cells, the authors suggested, are recruited with each seasonal influenza vaccination.

The J gene is TRBJ2-5, the V gene TRBV18, with no clear D. This TCR derives from a man aged 45 to 75 who received an inactivated influenza vaccine. Sequencing used PBMCs from blood, obtained about 24 months after vaccination. This CDR3 is CASSPRVEETQYF. The CDR3 DNA sequence: TGTGCCAGCTCACCACGAGTCGAAGAGACCCAGTACTTC.